The source of this TCR beta chain is a study of early T cells in non-severe SARS-CoV-2 infection. This CDR3 region has 12 residues. The V and J ends lost 3 bases and 9 bases respectively, with 10 bases between them. The germline V gene encodes CDR1 PRHDT and CDR2 FYEKMQ (reference sequence). This clonotype was detected only a few times. TCRdb reprocessed the 5' RACE reads with MiXCR, giving one entry per CDR3 protein. There are 100,000 to 150,000 distinct CDR3 sequences in the sample; about 15% occur only once, and roughly a fifth lies in the top ten. The material sequenced was whole blood. The chain combines TRBV13 with TRBJ2-3; D perhaps matches TRBD1 (5 bases). This TCR derives from an adult who was a healthcare worker with PCR-confirmed SARS-CoV-2 infection or an uninfected control (not recorded which). The CDR3 DNA sequence: TGTGCCAGCAGCTTTAATAGGGGAACGCAGTATTTT. Its protein product is CASSFNRGTQYF.